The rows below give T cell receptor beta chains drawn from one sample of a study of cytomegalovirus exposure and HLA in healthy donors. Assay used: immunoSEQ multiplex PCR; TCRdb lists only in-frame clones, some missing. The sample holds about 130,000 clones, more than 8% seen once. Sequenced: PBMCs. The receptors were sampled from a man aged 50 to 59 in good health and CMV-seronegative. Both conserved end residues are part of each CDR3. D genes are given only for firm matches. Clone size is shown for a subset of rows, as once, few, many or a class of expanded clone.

CDR3 DNA: TGTGCCAGCAGTGAATCAAGCGGGAGTTTCTACAATGAGCAGTTCTTC; CDR3 protein: CASSESSGSFYNEQFF; clone size: NA; D gene: TRBD2; J gene: TRBJ2-1; V gene: TRBV25-1
CDR3 DNA: TGCGCCAGCAGCCAAGGGGTGACAGGCGACTATGGCTACACCTTC; CDR3 protein: CASSQGVTGDYGYTF; clone size: few; D gene: NA; J gene: TRBJ1-2; V gene: TRBV4-1
CDR3 DNA: TGTGCCAGTGAGGAGGAGGGGAGGCGGCAAGAGACCCAGTACTTC; CDR3 protein: CASEEEGRRQETQYF; clone size: few; D gene: NA; J gene: TRBJ2-5; V gene: TRBV19
CDR3 DNA: TGTGCCAGCAGTTACGACGGGACAGATAATTCACCCCTCCACTTT; CDR3 protein: CASSYDGTDNSPLHF; clone size: few; D gene: TRBD1; J gene: TRBJ1-6; V gene: TRBV6-6
CDR3 DNA: TGTGCCACCTCTAGGGAGGGGTTAGGCACTGAAGCTTTCTTT; CDR3 protein: CATSREGLGTEAFF; clone size: NA; D gene: NA; J gene: TRBJ1-1; V gene: TRBV19
CDR3 DNA: TGTGCCAGTAGTATGCCCGGTTCCTTCCTCTCTGGGGCCAACGTCCTGACTTTC; CDR3 protein: CASSMPGSFLSGANVLTF; clone size: few; D gene: NA; J gene: TRBJ2-6; V gene: TRBV19
CDR3 DNA: TGCGCCAGCGTCCCAGGACAGGGTTTAACTGAAGCTTTCTTT; CDR3 protein: CASVPGQGLTEAFF; clone size: few; D gene: TRBD1; J gene: TRBJ1-1; V gene: TRBV5-1
CDR3 DNA: TGTGCCAGCAGTGAAGGGCAAATCACGGGTAATTCACCCCTCCACTTT; CDR3 protein: CASSEGQITGNSPLHF; clone size: few; D gene: NA; J gene: TRBJ1-6; V gene: TRBV2
CDR3 DNA: TGTGCCAGTAGTACTACCCGGGCTCGGGAAGAGCAGTACTTC; CDR3 protein: CASSTTRAREEQYF; clone size: NA; D gene: NA; J gene: TRBJ2-7; V gene: TRBV19
CDR3 DNA: TGCGCCAGCAGCCAAGATCGGGTGCTCTCGGCCGGGGAGACCCAGTACTTC; CDR3 protein: CASSQDRVLSAGETQYF; clone size: few; D gene: NA; J gene: TRBJ2-5; V gene: TRBV4-1
CDR3 DNA: TGTGCCTCAAGTCGGGGGGGCTATGGCTACACCTTC; CDR3 protein: CASSRGGYGYTF; clone size: NA; D gene: NA; J gene: TRBJ1-2; V gene: TRBV30
CDR3 DNA: TGTGCCAGCAGCGTAGAAGGGGGCAACACCATATATTTT; CDR3 protein: CASSVEGGNTIYF; clone size: NA; D gene: TRBD1; J gene: TRBJ1-3; V gene: TRBV9
CDR3 DNA: TGTGCCACCAGCAGAGGAGCGGTCAGCTCCTACGAGCAGTACTTC; CDR3 protein: CATSRGAVSSYEQYF; clone size: few; D gene: NA; J gene: TRBJ2-7; V gene: TRBV15
CDR3 DNA: TGTGCCAGCAGACCGGAGGGGCGAAATCAGCACCAGCATTTT; CDR3 protein: CASRPEGRNQHQHF; clone size: NA; D gene: NA; J gene: TRBJ1-5; V gene: TRBV5-4
CDR3 DNA: TGTGCCAGTAGTACGACAGGCTACCTCTCCTACGAGCAGTACTTC; CDR3 protein: CASSTTGYLSYEQYF; clone size: NA; D gene: NA; J gene: TRBJ2-7; V gene: TRBV19
CDR3 DNA: TGCAGCGCCGTCGGACAGTCGTACTACGAGCAGTACTTC; CDR3 protein: CSAVGQSYYEQYF; clone size: few; D gene: NA; J gene: TRBJ2-7; V gene: TRBV29-1
CDR3 DNA: TGTGCCAGCACCCCTGGGGGACAGGGGGGAATGAACACTGAAGCTTTCTTT; CDR3 protein: CASTPGGQGGMNTEAFF; clone size: few; D gene: TRBD1; J gene: TRBJ1-1; V gene: TRBV25-1
CDR3 DNA: TGTGCCAGCAGCTTAGAGTTCGCAGGGGGCACTGAAGCTTTCTTT; CDR3 protein: CASSLEFAGGTEAFF; clone size: NA; D gene: TRBD1; J gene: TRBJ1-1; V gene: TRBV7-9
CDR3 DNA: TGTGCCAGCAGTCAGGACAGGGGACTTGAAAAACTGTTTTTT; CDR3 protein: CASSQDRGLEKLFF; clone size: few; D gene: TRBD1; J gene: TRBJ1-4; V gene: TRBV6-6
CDR3 DNA: TGTGCCAGCAGCGTAGAAGGAGCGGGAGTAGTCCCAGATACGCAGTATTTT; CDR3 protein: CASSVEGAGVVPDTQYF; clone size: few; D gene: TRBD2; J gene: TRBJ2-3; V gene: TRBV9
CDR3 DNA: TGTGCCAGCAGTGCTGGGTCGACTAGCGGGGGCCGCGAGCAGTACTTC; CDR3 protein: CASSAGSTSGGREQYF; clone size: NA; D gene: TRBD2; J gene: TRBJ2-7; V gene: TRBV2
CDR3 DNA: TGTGCCAGCAGCTTAGGGACAGGGGGCTCAGAGACCCAGTACTTC; CDR3 protein: CASSLGTGGSETQYF; clone size: few; D gene: TRBD1; J gene: TRBJ2-5; V gene: TRBV11-3
CDR3 DNA: TGTGCCAGCAGCTCCTCGGGACAGGCCTACGAGCAGTACTTC; CDR3 protein: CASSSSGQAYEQYF; clone size: NA; D gene: TRBD1; J gene: TRBJ2-7; V gene: TRBV7-9
CDR3 DNA: TGTGCCAGCAGTGAACAGGAAAAACTGTTTTTT; CDR3 protein: CASSEQEKLFF; clone size: NA; D gene: NA; J gene: TRBJ1-4; V gene: TRBV28
CDR3 DNA: TGTGCCAGCAGCCAGGGCCCGGCTGGCACTGAAGCTTTCTTT; CDR3 protein: CASSQGPAGTEAFF; clone size: few; D gene: NA; J gene: TRBJ1-1; V gene: TRBV28
CDR3 DNA: TGTGCCAGCGGGCTCCAGGATCCTAGCACAGATACGCAGTATTTT; CDR3 protein: CASGLQDPSTDTQYF; clone size: NA; D gene: NA; J gene: TRBJ2-3; V gene: TRBV27
CDR3 DNA: TGCGCCAGCAGGGACACTTACACAGATACGCAGTATTTT; CDR3 protein: CASRDTYTDTQYF; clone size: NA; D gene: NA; J gene: TRBJ2-3; V gene: TRBV10-2
CDR3 DNA: TGCGCCAGCAGCATAAACACAGATACGCAGTATTTT; CDR3 protein: CASSINTDTQYF; clone size: NA; D gene: NA; J gene: TRBJ2-3; V gene: TRBV5-1
CDR3 DNA: TGTGCCAGCAGCGAACGACAGGGGACAGCTTTCTTT; CDR3 protein: CASSERQGTAFF; clone size: NA; D gene: TRBD1; J gene: TRBJ1-1; V gene: TRBV6-5
CDR3 DNA: TGTGCCAGCAGTTCCACAGGGGCCCTTTTGACCCAGCATTTT; CDR3 protein: CASSSTGALLTQHF; clone size: NA; D gene: TRBD1; J gene: TRBJ1-5; V gene: TRBV27
CDR3 DNA: TGTGCCAGCAGTTACGACCCAGGGGTGAACACCGGGGAGCTGTTTTTT; CDR3 protein: CASSYDPGVNTGELFF; clone size: few; D gene: NA; J gene: TRBJ2-2; V gene: TRBV6-6
CDR3 DNA: TGCGCCAGCAGCTTGTGGGGACTAGCGGGGACCAATGAGCAGTTCTTC; CDR3 protein: CASSLWGLAGTNEQFF; clone size: few; D gene: TRBD2; J gene: TRBJ2-1; V gene: TRBV5-1
CDR3 DNA: TGTGCCAGCAGCGAAACTACAGGGTCGTCTGAAAAACTGTTTTTT; CDR3 protein: CASSETTGSSEKLFF; clone size: NA; D gene: NA; J gene: TRBJ1-4; V gene: TRBV7-9
CDR3 DNA: TGTGCCAGCAGGTCCTCCTCCGGGACAGGGTATCGAAACATTCAGTACTTC; CDR3 protein: CASRSSSGTGYRNIQYF; clone size: few; D gene: TRBD1; J gene: TRBJ2-4; V gene: TRBV27
CDR3 DNA: TGCAGCGCGGGGATAGGAAACGAGCAGTACTTC; CDR3 protein: CSAGIGNEQYF; clone size: few; D gene: NA; J gene: TRBJ2-7; V gene: TRBV29-1
CDR3 DNA: TGTGCCAGCAGTTCCCAGACTAGCGGAAACTACGAGCAGTACTTC; CDR3 protein: CASSSQTSGNYEQYF; clone size: NA; D gene: TRBD2; J gene: TRBJ2-7; V gene: TRBV27
CDR3 DNA: TGCAGCGTCACCTGGGGCTCACAAGAGACCCAGTACTTC; CDR3 protein: CSVTWGSQETQYF; clone size: few; D gene: NA; J gene: TRBJ2-5; V gene: TRBV29-1
CDR3 DNA: TGCGCCAGCAGCTTAGGAGGGAACACTGAAGCTTTCTTT; CDR3 protein: CASSLGGNTEAFF; clone size: NA; D gene: NA; J gene: TRBJ1-1; V gene: TRBV5-1